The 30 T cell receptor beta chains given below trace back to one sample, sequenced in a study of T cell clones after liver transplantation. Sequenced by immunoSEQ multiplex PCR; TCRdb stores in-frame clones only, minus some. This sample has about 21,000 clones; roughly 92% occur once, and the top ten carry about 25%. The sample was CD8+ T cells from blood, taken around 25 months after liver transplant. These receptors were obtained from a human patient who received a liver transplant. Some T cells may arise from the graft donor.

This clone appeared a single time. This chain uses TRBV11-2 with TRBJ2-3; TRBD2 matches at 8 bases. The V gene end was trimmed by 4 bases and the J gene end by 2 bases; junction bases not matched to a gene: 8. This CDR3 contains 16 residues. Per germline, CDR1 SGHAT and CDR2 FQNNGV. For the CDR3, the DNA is TGTGCCAGCAGCTGGAATAGCGGGACGATCACAGATACGCAGTATTTT. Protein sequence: CASSWNSGTITDTQYF.

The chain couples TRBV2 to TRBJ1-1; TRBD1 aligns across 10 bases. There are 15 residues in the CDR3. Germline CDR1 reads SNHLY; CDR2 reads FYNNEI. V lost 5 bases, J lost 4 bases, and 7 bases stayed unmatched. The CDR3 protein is CASSWDRTGGTEAFF. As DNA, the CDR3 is TGTGCCAGCAGTTGGGATAGGACAGGGGGCACTGAAGCTTTCTTT.

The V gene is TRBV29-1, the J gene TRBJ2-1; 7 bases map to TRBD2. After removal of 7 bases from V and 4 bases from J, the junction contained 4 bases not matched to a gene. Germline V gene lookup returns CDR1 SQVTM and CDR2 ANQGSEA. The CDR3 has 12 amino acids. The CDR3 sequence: CSARTSYNEQFF. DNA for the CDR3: TGCAGCGCCAGGACTAGTTACAATGAGCAGTTCTTC.

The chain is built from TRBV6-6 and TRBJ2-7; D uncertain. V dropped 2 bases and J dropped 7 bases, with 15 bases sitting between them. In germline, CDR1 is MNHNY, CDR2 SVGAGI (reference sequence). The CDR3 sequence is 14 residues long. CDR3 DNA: TGTGCCAGCAGTTACGAACATCCGACGAGGGAGCAGTACTTC. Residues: CASSYEHPTREQYF.

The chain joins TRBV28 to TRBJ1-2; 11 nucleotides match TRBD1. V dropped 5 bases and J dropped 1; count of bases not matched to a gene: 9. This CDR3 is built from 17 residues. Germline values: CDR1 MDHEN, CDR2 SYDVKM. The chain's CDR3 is CASSPGTGGWVNYGYTF. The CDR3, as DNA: TGTGCCAGCAGTCCTGGGACAGGGGGATGGGTTAACTATGGCTACACCTTC.

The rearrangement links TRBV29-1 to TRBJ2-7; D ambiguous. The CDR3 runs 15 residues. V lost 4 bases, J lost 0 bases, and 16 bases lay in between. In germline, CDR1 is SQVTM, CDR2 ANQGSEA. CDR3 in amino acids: CSVVVDPSSSYEQYF. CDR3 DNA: TGCAGCGTTGTAGTGGACCCCTCTAGCTCCTACGAGCAGTACTTC.

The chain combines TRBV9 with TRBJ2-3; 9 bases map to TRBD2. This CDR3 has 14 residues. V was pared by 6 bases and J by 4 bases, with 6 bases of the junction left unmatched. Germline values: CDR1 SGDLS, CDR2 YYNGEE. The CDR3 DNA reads TGTGCCAGCAACAGCGGGAGGAGGGCAGATACGCAGTATTTT. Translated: CASNSGRRADTQYF.

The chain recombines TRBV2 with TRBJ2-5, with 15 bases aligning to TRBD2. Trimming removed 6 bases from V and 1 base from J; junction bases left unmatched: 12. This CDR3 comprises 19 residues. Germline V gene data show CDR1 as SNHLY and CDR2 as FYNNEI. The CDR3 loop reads CASSEHPGGLAGGQETQYF. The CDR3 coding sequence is TGTGCCAGCAGCGAACACCCTGGGGGACTAGCGGGAGGCCAAGAGACCCAGTACTTC.

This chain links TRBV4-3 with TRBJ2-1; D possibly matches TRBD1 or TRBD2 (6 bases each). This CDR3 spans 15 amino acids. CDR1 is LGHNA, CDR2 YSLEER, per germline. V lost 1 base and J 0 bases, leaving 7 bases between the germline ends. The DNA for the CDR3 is TGCGCCAGCAGCCAAGGGGGGGCCTCCTACAATGAGCAGTTCTTC. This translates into CASSQGGASYNEQFF.

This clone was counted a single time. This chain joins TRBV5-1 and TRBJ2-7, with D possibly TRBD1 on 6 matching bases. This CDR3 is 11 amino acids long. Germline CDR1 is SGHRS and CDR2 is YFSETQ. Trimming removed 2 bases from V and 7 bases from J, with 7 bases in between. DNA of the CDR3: TGCGCCAGCAGCTTAGGGGGTGAGCAGTACTTC. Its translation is CASSLGGEQYF.

The CDR3 region has the DNA TGTGCCAGCAGTTTGTCAAAACTGTTTTTT. The encoded protein is CASSLSKLFF. This sequence joins TRBV6-1 and TRBJ1-4, with D hard to call. The V end was cut by 5 bases, the J end by 10 bases, with 5 bases between. The CDR3 covers 10 residues. Per the germline V gene, CDR1 is MNHNS and CDR2 is SASEGT.

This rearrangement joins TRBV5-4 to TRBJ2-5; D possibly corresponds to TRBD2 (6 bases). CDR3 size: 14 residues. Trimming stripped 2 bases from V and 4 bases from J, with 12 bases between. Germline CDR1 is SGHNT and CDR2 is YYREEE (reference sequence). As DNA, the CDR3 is TGTGCCAGCAGCTTAGCGGCGGAGGGAGAGACCCAGTACTTC. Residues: CASSLAAEGETQYF.

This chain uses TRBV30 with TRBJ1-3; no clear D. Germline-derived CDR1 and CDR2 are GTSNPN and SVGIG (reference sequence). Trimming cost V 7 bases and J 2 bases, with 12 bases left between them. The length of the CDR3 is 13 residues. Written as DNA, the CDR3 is TGTGCCTCCGACGCGATTGCTGGAAACACCATATATTTT. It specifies CASDAIAGNTIYF.

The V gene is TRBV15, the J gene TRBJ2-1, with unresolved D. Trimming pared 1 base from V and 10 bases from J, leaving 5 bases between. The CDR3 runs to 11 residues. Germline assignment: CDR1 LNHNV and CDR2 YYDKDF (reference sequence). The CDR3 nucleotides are TGTGCCACCAGCAGAGGGTGGGAGCAGTTCTTC. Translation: CATSRGWEQFF.

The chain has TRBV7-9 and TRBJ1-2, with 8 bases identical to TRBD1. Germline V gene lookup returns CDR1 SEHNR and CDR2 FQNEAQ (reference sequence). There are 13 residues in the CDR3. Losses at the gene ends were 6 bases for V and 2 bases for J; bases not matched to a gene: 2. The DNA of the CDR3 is TGTGCCAGCAGGGGGACAGGCAACTATGGCTACACCTTC. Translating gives CASRGTGNYGYTF.

The CDR3 region has the DNA TGTGCCAGCAGCTTTAGAGGGCAGACTATCACCGGGGAGCTGTTTTTT. Translation: CASSFRGQTITGELFF. The chain has TRBV11-2 and TRBJ2-2; D may be TRBD2 (5 bases). Trimming took off 3 bases at V and 4 bases at J, with 15 bases between the two ends. Per the germline V gene, CDR1 is SGHAT and CDR2 is FQNNGV. The CDR3 has 16 amino acids.

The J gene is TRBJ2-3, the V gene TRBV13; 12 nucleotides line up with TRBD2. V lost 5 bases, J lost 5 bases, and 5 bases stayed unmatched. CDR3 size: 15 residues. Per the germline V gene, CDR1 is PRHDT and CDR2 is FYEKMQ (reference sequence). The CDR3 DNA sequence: TGTGCCAGCAGCCCCCTAGCGGGAGGGGAAGATACGCAGTATTTT. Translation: CASSPLAGGEDTQYF. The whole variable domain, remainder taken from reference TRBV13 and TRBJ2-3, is AAGVIQSPRHLIKEKRETATLKCYPIPRHDTVYWYQQGPGQDPQFLISFYEKMQSDKGSIPDRFSAQQFSDYHSELNMSSLELGDSALYFCASSPLAGGEDTQYFGPGTRLTVL.

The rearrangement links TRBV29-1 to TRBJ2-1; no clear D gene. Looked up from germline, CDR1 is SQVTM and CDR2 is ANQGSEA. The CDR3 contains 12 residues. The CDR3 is CSGDGSYNEQFF. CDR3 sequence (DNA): TGCAGTGGAGACGGTTCCTACAATGAGCAGTTCTTC.

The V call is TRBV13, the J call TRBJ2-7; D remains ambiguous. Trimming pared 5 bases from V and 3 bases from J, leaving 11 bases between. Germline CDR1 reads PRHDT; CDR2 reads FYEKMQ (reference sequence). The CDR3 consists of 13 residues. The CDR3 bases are TGTGCCAGCAGCCCCGAGGCAGGCTACGAGCAGTACTTC. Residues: CASSPEAGYEQYF. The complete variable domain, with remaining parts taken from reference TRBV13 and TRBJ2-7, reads AAGVIQSPRHLIKEKRETATLKCYPIPRHDTVYWYQQGPGQDPQFLISFYEKMQSDKGSIPDRFSAQQFSDYHSELNMSSLELGDSALYFCASSPEAGYEQYFGPGTRLTVT.

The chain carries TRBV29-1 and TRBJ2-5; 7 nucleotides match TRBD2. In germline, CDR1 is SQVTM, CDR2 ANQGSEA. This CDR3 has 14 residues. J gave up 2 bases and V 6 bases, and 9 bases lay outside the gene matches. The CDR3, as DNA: TGCAGCGTAGGCCCTAGCGGAGTACAAGAGACCCAGTACTTC. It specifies CSVGPSGVQETQYF.

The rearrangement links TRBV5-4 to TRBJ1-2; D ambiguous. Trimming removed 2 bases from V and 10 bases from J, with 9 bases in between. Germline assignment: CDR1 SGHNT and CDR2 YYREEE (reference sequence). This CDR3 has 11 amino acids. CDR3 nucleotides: TGTGCCAGCAGCTTCGGGTCAGTCTACACCTTC. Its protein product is CASSFGSVYTF.

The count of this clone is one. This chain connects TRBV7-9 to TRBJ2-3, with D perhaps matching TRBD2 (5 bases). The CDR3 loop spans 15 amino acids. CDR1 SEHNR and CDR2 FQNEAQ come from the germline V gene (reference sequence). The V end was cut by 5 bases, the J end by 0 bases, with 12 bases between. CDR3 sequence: CASSGRGSSTDTQYF. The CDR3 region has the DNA TGTGCCAGCAGCGGACGCGGGTCTAGCACAGATACGCAGTATTTT.

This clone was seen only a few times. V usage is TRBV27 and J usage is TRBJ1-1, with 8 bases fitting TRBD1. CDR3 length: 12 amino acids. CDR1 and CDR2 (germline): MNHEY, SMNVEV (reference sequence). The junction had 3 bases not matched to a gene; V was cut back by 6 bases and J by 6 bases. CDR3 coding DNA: TGTGCCAGCAGCCGGACAGGGTCTGAAGCTTTCTTT. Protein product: CASSRTGSEAFF.

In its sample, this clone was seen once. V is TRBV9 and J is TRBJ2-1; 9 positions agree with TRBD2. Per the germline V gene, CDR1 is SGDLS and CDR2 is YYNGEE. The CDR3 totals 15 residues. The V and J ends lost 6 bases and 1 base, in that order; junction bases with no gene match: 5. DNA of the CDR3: TGTGCCAGCAATGCGGGAGGGGTGTCCTACAATGAGCAGTTCTTC. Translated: CASNAGGVSYNEQFF.

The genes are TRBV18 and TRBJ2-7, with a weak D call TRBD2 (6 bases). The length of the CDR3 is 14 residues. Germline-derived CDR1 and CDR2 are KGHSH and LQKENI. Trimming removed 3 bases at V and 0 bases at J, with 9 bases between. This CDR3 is CASSPIGGSYEQYF. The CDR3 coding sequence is TGTGCCAGCTCACCGATCGGGGGCTCCTACGAGCAGTACTTC.

The DNA for the CDR3 is TGCGCCAGCAGCTCGGGTAGGGACAGGGGGTACGAGGATGGCTACACCTTC. Its protein product is CASSSGRDRGYEDGYTF. The V call is TRBV5-1, the J call TRBJ1-2; 11 bases match TRBD1. The V gene's germline CDR1 is SGHRS and CDR2 YFSETQ. Trimming took 3 bases from V and 6 from J; bases not matched to a gene: 13. The CDR3 loop spans 17 amino acids.

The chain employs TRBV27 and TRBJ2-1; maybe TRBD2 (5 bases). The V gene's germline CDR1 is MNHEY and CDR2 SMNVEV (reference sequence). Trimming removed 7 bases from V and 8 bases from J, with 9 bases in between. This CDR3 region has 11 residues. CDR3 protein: CASNSGDEQFF. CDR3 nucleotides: TGTGCCAGCAACAGCGGAGATGAGCAGTTCTTC.

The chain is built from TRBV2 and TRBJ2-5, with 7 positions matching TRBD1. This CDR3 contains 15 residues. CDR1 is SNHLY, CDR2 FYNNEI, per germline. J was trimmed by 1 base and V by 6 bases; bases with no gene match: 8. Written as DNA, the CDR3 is TGTGCCAGCAGCACCGGGACAGTGATCCAAGAGACCCAGTACTTC. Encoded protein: CASSTGTVIQETQYF.

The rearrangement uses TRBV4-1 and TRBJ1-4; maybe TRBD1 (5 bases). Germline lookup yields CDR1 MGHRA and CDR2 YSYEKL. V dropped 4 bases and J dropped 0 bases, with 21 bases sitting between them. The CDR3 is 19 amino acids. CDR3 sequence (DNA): TGCGCCAGCAGCCGAATAAGGAGACAGAAACTTGCAACTAATGAAAAACTGTTTTTT. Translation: CASSRIRRQKLATNEKLFF.

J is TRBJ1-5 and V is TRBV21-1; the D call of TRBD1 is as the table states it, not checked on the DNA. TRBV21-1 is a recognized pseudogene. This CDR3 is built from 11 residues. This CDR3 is CASSKAGREHF. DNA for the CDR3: TGTGCCAGCAGCAAAGCGGGCAGGGAACATTTT.